This section outlines one T cell receptor beta chain sequence together with its context. The antigen is unknown. The data belong to a study of cytomegalovirus exposure and HLA in healthy donors. General study points: Most of the CMV-associated TCR beta chains (in a later analysis) appeared to be HLA-restricted.

The primer mix had 60 Vbeta and 13 Jbeta primers. The repertoire was sequenced with immunoSEQ multiplex PCR; TCRdb's copy has only in-frame clones and lacks some. The data hold some 130,000 clones, with around four fifths observed a single time. Trimming removed 6 bases at V and 2 bases at J, with 7 bases between. The CDR3 spans 11 residues. Germline V gene data show CDR1 as DFQATT and CDR2 as SNEGSKA (reference sequence). This chain joins TRBV20-1 and TRBJ1-1; no clear D. This receptor was obtained from a human donor in good health. The sample was PBMCs. The DNA for the CDR3 is TGCAGTGCCACAGCCAACACTGAAGCTTTCTTT. Its protein is CSATANTEAFF.